The sequence of this TCR beta chain was determined in a study of T cell repertoires in cytomegalovirus infection. About the study: Matching HLA type, along with CMV infection, was indicated by public TCR beta signatures.

Deletions cut 9 bases from V and 7 bases from J, with 16 bases between. The CDR3 is 13 amino acids. Germline V gene data show CDR1 as SNHLY and CDR2 as FYNNEI. Worth noting for this clonotype: Its antigen is unknown.

Study-level findings and limits: The ex vivo response was dominated by HLA-C-restricted CMV-specific TCR beta clonotypes. Carriage of CMV together with the relevant HLA was identifiable through cumulative public TCR beta family frequency.

MiXCR was run by TCRdb on the reads, yielding one entry per CDR3 protein. The sample has about 530,000 distinct CDR3 sequences, around 27% seen once. This clonotype originated in a human donor in good health (CMV status not recorded). Some clones in this sample may be carry-over from other donors' samples. This chain joins TRBV2 and TRBJ2-1, with D unresolved. The sequencing sample was made of PBMCs. For the CDR3, the DNA is TGTGCCAGAAATGGTGGTAGCCATAATGAGCAGTTCTTC. This sequence encodes CARNGGSHNEQFF.